The 27 T cell receptor beta chains reported below all come from one sample, sequenced in a study of technical replicates of blood from a few donors. Clones were sequenced by immunoSEQ multiplex PCR, and TCRdb holds only the in-frame ones, with some missing. Of 75,000 or so clones listed, approximately 95% were seen once; the top ten hold more than 0.2%. Sequencing was done on a sample of T cells isolated from PBMCs. The receptors shown here come from a human donor in good health.

This CDR3 reads CASTLTTNEKLFF. CDR3 bases: TGCGCCAGCACCCTAACAACTAATGAAAAACTGTTTTTT. The chain uses TRBV5-1 and TRBJ1-4; D is ambiguous. Per the germline V gene, CDR1 is SGHRS and CDR2 is YFSETQ. CDR3 length: 13 amino acids. V lost 6 bases, J lost 0 bases, and 6 bases lay in between.

The table lists this clone with a count of one. The genes are TRBV28 and TRBJ2-3; D might be TRBD2 (5 bases). V was shortened by 4 bases and J by 1 base, with 12 bases between the two germline ends. The CDR3 is 15 amino acids. Germline lookup yields CDR1 MDHEN and CDR2 SYDVKM. CDR3 in amino acids: CASSSPAGGTDTQYF. The CDR3 DNA is TGTGCCAGCAGTTCTCCCGCCGGGGGCACAGATACGCAGTATTTT.

This clone was counted a single time. The chain is built from TRBV4-2 and TRBJ2-6, with TRBD1 matching over 9 bases. Germline V CDR1 and CDR2: LGHNA, YNFKEQ. V shed 6 bases, J shed 4 bases, and the junction held 4 bases outside the gene matches. The CDR3 has 15 amino acids. Here the CDR3 reads CASSGTGNGANVLTF. For the CDR3, the DNA is TGTGCCAGCAGTGGGACAGGGAACGGGGCCAACGTCCTGACTTTC.

The CDR3 loop reads CASSILRQAGNSPLHF. The DNA of the CDR3 is TGTGCCAGCAGCATTCTCCGACAGGCGGGTAATTCACCCCTCCACTTT. V usage is TRBV7-9 and J usage is TRBJ1-6, with a weak D call TRBD1 (6 bases). Germline CDR1 is SEHNR and CDR2 is FQNEAQ (reference sequence). The V end lost 5 bases, the J end lost 6 bases, and 17 bases lay between the germline ends. The CDR3 sequence is 16 residues long.

The chain joins TRBV9 to TRBJ2-5; TRBD2 matches at 10 bases. V lost 0 bases, J lost 3 bases, and 5 bases stayed unmatched. The CDR3 runs 16 residues. Germline V gene lookup returns CDR1 SGDLS and CDR2 YYNGEE. The CDR3 spells CASSVGASGREETQYF. The DNA for the CDR3 is TGTGCCAGCAGCGTAGGGGCTAGCGGGAGAGAAGAGACCCAGTACTTC.

The chain couples TRBV10-1 to TRBJ2-3; D might be TRBD1 (6 bases). Germline CDR1 WNHNN, CDR2 SYGVQD (reference sequence). Trimming cost V 0 bases and J 1 base, with 14 bases left between them. The CDR3 covers 17 residues. The DNA of the CDR3 is TGCGCCAGCAGTGAGTCGCTCGGGGCAGGGGGCACAGATACGCAGTATTTT. Amino acids: CASSESLGAGGTDTQYF.

V usage is TRBV29-1 and J usage is TRBJ1-4; possibly TRBD1 for D (5 bases). Germline V lookup: CDR1 SQVTM, CDR2 ANQGSEA. V lost 6 bases and J 7 bases, leaving 15 bases between the germline ends. The CDR3 sequence is 13 residues long. In DNA, the CDR3 is TGCAGCGTCGCCCAGGGTGTAGGTGAAAAACTGTTTTTT. This sequence encodes CSVAQGVGEKLFF.

The genes are TRBV25-1 and TRBJ2-5; D perhaps matches TRBD2 (5 bases). CDR3 length: 16 residues. With 2 bases removed from V and 3 bases from J, the gap between germline ends came to 16 bases. In germline, CDR1 is MGHDK, CDR2 SYGVNS. CDR3 DNA sequence: TGTGCCAGCAGTGAAGGAGGAAGAGTCCAAAAAGAGACCCAGTACTTC. It is translated as CASSEGGRVQKETQYF.

This chain connects TRBV7-8 to TRBJ1-2; D gene ambiguous. With 2 bases removed from V and 3 bases from J, the gap between germline ends came to 10 bases. CDR1 and CDR2 from the germline V gene are SGHVS and FQNEAQ. The length of the CDR3 is 14 residues. The CDR3 nucleotides are TGTGCCAGCAGCTTATCTGAGGAACACTATGGCTACACCTTC. It is translated as CASSLSEEHYGYTF.

This clone occurred once. The gene calls are TRBV4-1 and TRBJ2-7; TRBD1 matches 10 bases. V shed 1 base and J 2 bases; nucleotides not matched to a gene: 2. In germline, CDR1 is MGHRA, CDR2 YSYEKL. This CDR3 has 15 amino acids. Written as DNA, the CDR3 is TGCGCCAGCAGCCAAGGAGGACAGGGGGCCTACGAGCAGTACTTC. Translation gives CASSQGGQGAYEQYF.

V and J are TRBV4-1 and TRBJ2-1; 8 bases are a match to TRBD1. Germline V gene lookup returns CDR1 MGHRA and CDR2 YSYEKL. V shed 3 bases, J shed 2 bases, and the junction held 6 bases outside the gene matches. The CDR3 sequence is 16 residues long. CDR3 nucleotides: TGCGCCAGCAGCCACCCGACAGGGGACCCCTACAATGAGCAGTTCTTC. Its translation: CASSHPTGDPYNEQFF.

This chain links TRBV5-4 with TRBJ1-3; 10 bases match TRBD1. Germline V gives CDR1 SGHNT, CDR2 YYREEE (reference sequence). V was pared by 3 bases and J by 4 bases, with 4 bases of the junction left unmatched. CDR3 length equals 15 residues. The CDR3 loop reads CASSWGTGAGNTIYF. The CDR3 nucleotides are TGTGCCAGCAGCTGGGGGACAGGGGCGGGAAACACCATATATTTT.

This rearrangement joins TRBV19 to TRBJ1-2, with 7 bases identical to TRBD1. Germline CDR1 LNHDA, CDR2 SQIVND (reference sequence). The CDR3 sequence is 15 residues long. The trim removed 0 bases at V and 6 bases at J, leaving 7 bases unmatched. Here the CDR3 reads CASSIERGRPDGYTF. The CDR3 bases are TGTGCCAGTAGTATAGAAAGGGGGCGCCCGGATGGCTACACCTTC.

This rearrangement joins TRBV7-8 to TRBJ2-7; TRBD2 might be the D (6 bases). Trimming removed 5 bases at V and 1 base at J, with 21 bases between. Germline V gene sequence: CDR1 SGHVS, CDR2 FQNEAQ. The CDR3 spans 17 residues. CDR3 region: CASSPARGRGVSYEQYF. In nucleotides, the CDR3 is TGTGCCAGCAGCCCGGCCCGGGGGAGAGGTGTGTCCTACGAGCAGTACTTC.

The V call is TRBV5-1, the J call TRBJ1-2; D perhaps matches TRBD1 (6 bases). Trimming left V 6 bases short and J 1 base short, with 16 bases between. CDR1 is SGHRS, CDR2 YFSETQ, per germline. The CDR3 is 15 amino acids. The CDR3 DNA reads as TGCGCCAGCAAATTGGAAGGACAGCATAACTATGGCTACACCTTC. Amino acids: CASKLEGQHNYGYTF.

V and J are TRBV6-5 and TRBJ2-5; the match to TRBD2 covers 7 bases. Losses at the gene ends were 5 bases for V and 5 bases for J; bases not matched to a gene: 11. Germline V gene data show CDR1 as MNHEY and CDR2 as SVGAGI. The CDR3 spans 15 residues. CDR3 sequence reads: CASSLRGDVTETQYF. In nucleotides, the CDR3 is TGTGCCAGCAGTCTACGGGGGGACGTGACGGAGACCCAGTACTTC.

The rearrangement links TRBV7-6 to TRBJ1-1; 7 nucleotides match TRBD1. V shed 4 bases and J 1 base; nucleotides not matched to a gene: 21. Germline assignment: CDR1 SGHVS and CDR2 FNYEAQ. The CDR3 runs to 20 residues. CDR3 DNA sequence: TGTGCCAGCAGCTACCCTCCCGATGGGAACAGGGGATTGACGAACACTGAAGCTTTCTTT. Its translation: CASSYPPDGNRGLTNTEAFF.

This chain links TRBV11-3 with TRBJ2-1; a possible D gene is TRBD2 (7 bases). Per the germline V gene, CDR1 is SGHNT and CDR2 is YENEEA. With 2 bases removed from V and 7 bases from J, the gap between germline ends came to 15 bases. This CDR3 comprises 15 residues. CDR3 DNA: TGTGCCAGCAGCTTAAACAGGGAGGGGAAGAATGAGCAGTTCTTC. Translated, it gives CASSLNREGKNEQFF.

The chain couples TRBV28 to TRBJ2-7; a weak D match, TRBD1 (6 bases). Looked up from germline, CDR1 is MDHEN and CDR2 is SYDVKM. This CDR3 spans 14 amino acids. Trimming removed 6 bases from V and 3 bases from J, with 15 bases in between. CDR3 in amino acids: CASRIRGGLYEQYF. The CDR3 DNA reads as TGTGCCAGCAGGATCAGGGGCGGCCTCTACGAGCAGTACTTC.

This chain connects TRBV27 to TRBJ2-1; 12 bases align to TRBD2. Germline V gene sequence: CDR1 MNHEY, CDR2 SMNVEV (reference sequence). Trimming removed 6 bases from V and 4 bases from J; junction bases left unmatched: 7. The CDR3 has 16 amino acids. The CDR3 is CASRTSGGLSYNEQFF. CDR3 bases: TGTGCCAGCAGAACTAGCGGGGGGCTTTCTTACAATGAGCAGTTCTTC.

This chain links TRBV7-9 with TRBJ1-2; no clear D gene. Trimming stripped 3 bases from V and 0 bases from J, with 8 bases between. CDR1 is SEHNR and CDR2 is FQNEAQ in the germline V gene (reference sequence). The CDR3 sequence is 14 residues long. The CDR3 here is CASSLGVANYGYTF. The DNA for the CDR3 is TGTGCCAGCAGCTTGGGAGTAGCTAACTATGGCTACACCTTC.

This chain joins TRBV13 and TRBJ2-7; tentatively, D is TRBD2 (6 bases). Germline V lookup: CDR1 PRHDT, CDR2 FYEKMQ (reference sequence). This CDR3 contains 16 residues. V was trimmed by 4 bases and J by 2 bases, leaving 18 bases between them. The CDR3 protein is CASSSSRGSPPYEQYF. Written as DNA, the CDR3 is TGTGCCAGCAGCTCGTCGCGGGGTTCGCCGCCCTACGAGCAGTACTTC.

This clone was recorded only once. The chain links TRBV6-6 to TRBJ2-2; TRBD1 aligns across 10 bases. CDR1 and CDR2 from the germline V gene are MNHNY and SVGAGI (reference sequence). The length of the CDR3 is 16 residues. J gave up 4 bases and V 7 bases, and 9 bases lay outside the gene matches. Here the CDR3 reads CASTRTGTGATGELFF. CDR3 in DNA: TGTGCCAGCACCCGCACCGGGACAGGGGCCACCGGGGAGCTGTTTTTT.

The chain carries TRBV4-1 and TRBJ2-4; possibly TRBD2 for D (6 bases). The CDR3 is 15 residues long. CDR1 is MGHRA and CDR2 is YSYEKL in the germline V gene. Trimming left V 6 bases short and J 6 bases short, with 18 bases between. CDR3 DNA sequence: TGCGCCAGCAGACGGGACTCTCAACTTCTAAACATTCAGTACTTC. Its protein is CASRRDSQLLNIQYF.

This chain connects TRBV4-1 to TRBJ1-3; TRBD1 might be the D (5 bases). The V and J ends lost 0 bases and 4 bases respectively, with 10 bases between them. Per germline, CDR1 MGHRA and CDR2 YSYEKL. This CDR3 is built from 15 residues. The DNA for the CDR3 is TGCGCCAGCAGCCAAGATCCAGGGATGGGAAACACCATATATTTT. It yields the protein CASSQDPGMGNTIYF.

The V gene is TRBV7-2, the J gene TRBJ2-1; 11 bases align to TRBD2. This CDR3 comprises 17 residues. V lost 0 bases to trimming and J lost 6 bases; unmatched junction nucleotides: 7. CDR1 and CDR2 (germline): SGHTA, FQGNSA. The CDR3 nucleotides are TGTGCCAGCAGCTTAGCGCTTGGGCTAGCGGGAGGCAATGAGCAGTTCTTC. This sequence encodes CASSLALGLAGGNEQFF.

The V gene is TRBV1, the J gene TRBJ2-2; the table names TRBD2, a call not compared with the DNA. TRBV1 is listed as a pseudogene. The CDR3 has 17 amino acids. This chain's CDR3 is CTSGRNGLAGTDGELFF. The DNA for the CDR3 is TGCACCAGCGGCCGAAACGGACTAGCGGGAACGGACGGGGAGCTGTTTTTT.